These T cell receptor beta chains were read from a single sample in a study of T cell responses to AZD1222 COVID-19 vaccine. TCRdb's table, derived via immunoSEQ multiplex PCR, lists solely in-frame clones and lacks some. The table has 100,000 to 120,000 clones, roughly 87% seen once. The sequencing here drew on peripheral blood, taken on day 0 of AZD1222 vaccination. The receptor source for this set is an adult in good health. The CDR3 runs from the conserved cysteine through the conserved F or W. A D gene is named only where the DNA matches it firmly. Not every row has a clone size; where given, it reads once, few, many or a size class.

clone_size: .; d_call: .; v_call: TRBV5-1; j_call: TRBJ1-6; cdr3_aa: CASTDGNNSPLHF; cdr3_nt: TGCGCCAGCACCGACGGCAATAATTCACCCCTCCACTTT
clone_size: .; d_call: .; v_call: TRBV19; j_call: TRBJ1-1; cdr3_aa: CASSLRRDGEAFF; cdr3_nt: TGTGCCAGTAGCCTCAGACGGGACGGTGAAGCTTTCTTT
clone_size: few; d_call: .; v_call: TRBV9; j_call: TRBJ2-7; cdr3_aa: CASSVAGASYEQYF; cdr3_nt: TGTGCCAGCAGCGTAGCGGGGGCCTCCTACGAGCAGTACTTC
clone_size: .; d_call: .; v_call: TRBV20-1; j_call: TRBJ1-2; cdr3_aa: CSAPTAYGYTF; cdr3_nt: TGCAGTGCCCCGACAGCCTATGGCTACACCTTC
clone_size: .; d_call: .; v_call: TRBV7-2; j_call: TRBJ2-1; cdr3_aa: CASSLMAAYNEQFF; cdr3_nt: TGTGCCAGCAGCTTAATGGCCGCCTACAATGAGCAGTTCTTC
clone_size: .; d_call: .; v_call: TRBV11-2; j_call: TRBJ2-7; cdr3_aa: CASSLDVRGSYEQYF; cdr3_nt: TGTGCCAGCAGCTTAGATGTCAGGGGCTCCTACGAGCAGTACTTC
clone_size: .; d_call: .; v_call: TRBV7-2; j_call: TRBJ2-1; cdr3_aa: CASSLGLGYSQSEQFF; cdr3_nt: TGTGCCAGCAGCTTAGGCTTAGGCTACTCGCAGTCTGAGCAGTTCTTC
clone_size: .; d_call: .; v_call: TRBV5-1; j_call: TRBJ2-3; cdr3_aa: CASSLRGLGGDTQYF; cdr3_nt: TGCGCCAGCAGCTTGAGGGGACTTGGGGGAGATACGCAGTATTTT
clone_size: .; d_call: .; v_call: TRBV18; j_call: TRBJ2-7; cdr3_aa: CASSPPAGPYEQYF; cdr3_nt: TGTGCCAGCTCACCACCGGCAGGGCCCTACGAGCAGTACTTC
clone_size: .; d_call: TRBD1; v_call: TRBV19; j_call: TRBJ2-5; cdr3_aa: CASSIRGLRGQETQYF; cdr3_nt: TGTGCCAGTAGTATAAGGGGGCTACGGGGCCAAGAGACCCAGTACTTC
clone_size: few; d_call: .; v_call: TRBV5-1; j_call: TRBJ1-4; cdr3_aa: CASASIAQGVSGNEKLFF; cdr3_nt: TGCGCCAGCGCTTCCATCGCACAAGGGGTGAGCGGTAATGAAAAACTGTTTTTT
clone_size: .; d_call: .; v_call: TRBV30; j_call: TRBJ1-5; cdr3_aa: CAWSGRGGYQPQHF; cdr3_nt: TGTGCCTGGAGTGGACGGGGAGGGTATCAGCCCCAGCATTTT
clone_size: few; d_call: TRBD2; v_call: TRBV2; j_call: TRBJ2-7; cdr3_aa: CASSNSGVRSSYEQYF; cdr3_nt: TGTGCCAGCAGTAATAGCGGGGTTAGGAGCTCCTACGAGCAGTACTTC
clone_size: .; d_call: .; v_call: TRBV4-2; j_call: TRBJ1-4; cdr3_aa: CASSQVEQANEKLFF; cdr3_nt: TGTGCCAGCAGCCAAGTCGAACAGGCTAATGAAAAACTGTTTTTT
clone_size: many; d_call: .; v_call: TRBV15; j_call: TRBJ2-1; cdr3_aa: CATSRESRGVQFF; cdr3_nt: TGTGCCACCAGCAGAGAGTCTCGGGGTGTGCAGTTCTTC
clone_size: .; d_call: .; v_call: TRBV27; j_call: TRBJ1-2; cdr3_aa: CASSSDTIYGYTF; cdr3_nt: TGTGCCAGCAGTTCGGACACGATCTATGGCTACACCTTC
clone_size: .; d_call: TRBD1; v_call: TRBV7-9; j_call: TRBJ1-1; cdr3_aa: CASSFLQGAVNTEAFF; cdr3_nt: TGTGCCAGCAGCTTCTTGCAGGGGGCCGTGAACACTGAAGCTTTCTTT
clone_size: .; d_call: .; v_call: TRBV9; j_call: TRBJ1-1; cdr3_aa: CASSVGGGTLVAEAFF; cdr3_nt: TGTGCCAGCAGCGTAGGGGGGGGGACCCTCGTGGCTGAAGCTTTCTTT
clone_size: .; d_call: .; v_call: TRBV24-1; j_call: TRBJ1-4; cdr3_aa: CATNRGNRENEKLFF; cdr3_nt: TGTGCCACCAACCGTGGGAACAGGGAAAATGAAAAACTGTTTTTT
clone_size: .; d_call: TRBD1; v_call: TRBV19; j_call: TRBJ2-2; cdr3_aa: CASSRTGPGELFF; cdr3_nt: TGTGCCAGTAGTAGGACAGGGCCCGGGGAGCTGTTTTTT
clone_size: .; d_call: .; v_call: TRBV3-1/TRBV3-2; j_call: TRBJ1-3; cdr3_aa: CASSPGGNTIYF; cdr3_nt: TGTGCCAGCAGCCCGGGGGGAAACACCATATATTTT
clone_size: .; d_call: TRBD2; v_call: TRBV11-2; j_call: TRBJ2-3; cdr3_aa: CASSPGLAGGVTDTQYF; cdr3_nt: TGTGCCAGCAGTCCGGGACTAGCGGGGGGAGTAACAGATACGCAGTATTTT